The clone carrying this TCR beta chain has more than one count but fewer than ten. The data were obtained in a study of T-cell reconstitution after alpha-beta-depleted transplantation in children. Unique molecular identifiers tagged the TCRbeta library. TCRdb used MiXCR to reprocess the PCR reads, holding one entry per CDR3 protein. This sample has about 640,000 distinct CDR3 sequences, with approximately 17% found just once. The sequences come from PBMCs from the stem cell graft donor, collected from the stem cell graft. This receptor was obtained from a human donor who donated a stem cell graft to a child with acute myeloid leukemia.

The CDR3 loop is CASTYREGTDTQYF. The CDR3 DNA is TGTGCCAGCACCTACAGGGAGGGCACAGATACGCAGTATTTT. The chain couples TRBV6-1 to TRBJ2-3; D tentatively reads TRBD1 or TRBD2 (6 bases each). The V and J ends lost 7 bases and 1 base respectively, with 12 bases between them. From germline, CDR1 is MNHNS and CDR2 SASEGT. CDR3 size: 14 residues.